This T cell receptor beta chain was observed in a study of blood T cell repertoires in COVID-19. Study-level information: Sources were T cells, B-cell-depleted T cells, or PBMCs; the material itself was cDNA or gDNA.

Germline V gene data show CDR1 as SGHAT and CDR2 as FQNNGV. The J segment lost 2 bases and the V segment lost 6 bases, leaving 6 bases of the junction unmatched. CDR3 length: 14 residues. As handled by the study authors: Estimation of nucleated cell counts was performed using reference gene primer amplification. The assay was immunoSEQ multiplex PCR, and TCRdb's table has in-frame clones only and misses some. The V and J calls and clone size come from that table; D and trimming were worked out from the DNA. The sample contains 80,000 to 100,000 clones, about 80% of which appear only once. This rearrangement joins TRBV11-2 to TRBJ2-7; 8 bases align to TRBD2. Sequenced material: peripheral blood. The clonotype originates from a human donor in a cohort sampled during active COVID-19. The CDR3 DNA reads as TGTGCCAGCAGGACCGGGACTAGGCCCTACGAGCAGTACTTC. Protein sequence: CASRTGTRPYEQYF.